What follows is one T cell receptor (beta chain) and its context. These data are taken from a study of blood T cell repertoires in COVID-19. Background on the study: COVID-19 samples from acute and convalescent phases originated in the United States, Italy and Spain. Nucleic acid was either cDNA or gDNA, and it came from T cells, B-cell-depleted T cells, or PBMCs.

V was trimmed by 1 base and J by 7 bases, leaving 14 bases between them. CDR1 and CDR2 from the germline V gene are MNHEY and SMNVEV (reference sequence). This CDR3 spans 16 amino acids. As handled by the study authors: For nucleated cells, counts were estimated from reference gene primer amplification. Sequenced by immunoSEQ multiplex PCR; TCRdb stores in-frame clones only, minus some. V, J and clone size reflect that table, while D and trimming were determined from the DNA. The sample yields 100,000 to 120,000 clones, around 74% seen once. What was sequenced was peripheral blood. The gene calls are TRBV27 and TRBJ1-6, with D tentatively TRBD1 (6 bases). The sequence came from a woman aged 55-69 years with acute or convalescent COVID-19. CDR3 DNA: TGTGCCAGCAGTTTATATTTGGGGGCGGAAAATTCACCCCTCCACTTT. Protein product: CASSLYLGAENSPLHF.